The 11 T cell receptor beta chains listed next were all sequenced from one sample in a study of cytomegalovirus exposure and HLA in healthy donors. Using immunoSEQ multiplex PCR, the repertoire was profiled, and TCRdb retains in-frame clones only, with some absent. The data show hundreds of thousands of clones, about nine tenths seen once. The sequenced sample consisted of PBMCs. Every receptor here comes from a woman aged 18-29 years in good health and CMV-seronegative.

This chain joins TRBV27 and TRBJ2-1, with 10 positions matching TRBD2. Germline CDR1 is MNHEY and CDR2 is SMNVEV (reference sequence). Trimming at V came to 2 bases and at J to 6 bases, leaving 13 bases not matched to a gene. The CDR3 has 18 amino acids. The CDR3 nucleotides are TGTGCCAGCAGTTTAGGCCTAGCGGGAGCCTTACCCCCCAATGAGCAGTTCTTC. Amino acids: CASSLGLAGALPPNEQFF.

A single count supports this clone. The CDR3 DNA reads as TGTGCCAGCAGTCATGCCGGGACTAGCAGGTATGAGCAGTTCTTC. It is translated as CASSHAGTSRYEQFF. This sequence joins TRBV28 and TRBJ2-1; 9 bases align to TRBD2. V dropped 5 bases and J dropped 8; count of bases not matched to a gene: 10. The length of the CDR3 is 15 residues. Germline-derived CDR1 and CDR2 are MDHEN and SYDVKM.

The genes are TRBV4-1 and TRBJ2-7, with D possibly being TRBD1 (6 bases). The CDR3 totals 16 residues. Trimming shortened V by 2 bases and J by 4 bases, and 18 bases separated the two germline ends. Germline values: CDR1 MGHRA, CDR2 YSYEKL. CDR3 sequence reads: CASSQSSQGEGYEQYF. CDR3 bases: TGCGCCAGCAGCCAAAGCTCACAGGGCGAGGGGTACGAGCAGTACTTC.

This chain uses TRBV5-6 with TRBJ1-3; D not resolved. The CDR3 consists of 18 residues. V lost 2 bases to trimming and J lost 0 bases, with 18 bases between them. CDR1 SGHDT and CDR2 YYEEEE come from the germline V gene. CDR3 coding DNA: TGTGCCAGCAGCTTAGGACTCCTCCATGGGGACTCTGGAAACACCATATATTTT. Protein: CASSLGLLHGDSGNTIYF.

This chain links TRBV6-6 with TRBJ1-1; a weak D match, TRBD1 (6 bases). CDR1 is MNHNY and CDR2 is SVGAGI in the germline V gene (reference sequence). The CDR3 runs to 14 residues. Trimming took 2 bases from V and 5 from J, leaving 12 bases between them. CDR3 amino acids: CASSYRGGPTEAFF. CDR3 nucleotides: TGTGCCAGCAGTTACCGGGGGGGGCCGACTGAAGCTTTCTTT.

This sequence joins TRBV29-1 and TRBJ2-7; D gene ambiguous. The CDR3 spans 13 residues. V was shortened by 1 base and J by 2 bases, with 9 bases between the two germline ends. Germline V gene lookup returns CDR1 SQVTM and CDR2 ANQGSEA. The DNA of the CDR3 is TGCAGCGTTGAAGTTGACACACCCTACGAGCAGTACTTC. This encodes CSVEVDTPYEQYF.

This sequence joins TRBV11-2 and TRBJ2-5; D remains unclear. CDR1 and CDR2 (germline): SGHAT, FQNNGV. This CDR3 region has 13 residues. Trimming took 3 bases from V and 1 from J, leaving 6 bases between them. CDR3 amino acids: CASSFGVQETQYF. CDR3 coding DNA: TGTGCCAGCAGCTTTGGAGTCCAAGAGACCCAGTACTTC.

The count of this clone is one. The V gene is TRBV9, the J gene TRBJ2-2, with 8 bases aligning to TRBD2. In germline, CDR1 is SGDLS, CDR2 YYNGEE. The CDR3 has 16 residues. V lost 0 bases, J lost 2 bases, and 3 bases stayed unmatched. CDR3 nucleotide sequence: TGTGCCAGCAGCGTAGGCGGGGGGCTAAACACCGGGGAGCTGTTTTTT. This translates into CASSVGGGLNTGELFF.

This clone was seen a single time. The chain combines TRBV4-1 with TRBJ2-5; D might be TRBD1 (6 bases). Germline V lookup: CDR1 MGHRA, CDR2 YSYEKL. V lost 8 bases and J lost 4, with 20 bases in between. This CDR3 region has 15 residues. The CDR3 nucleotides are TGCGCCAGCTCCACGTCCTACGACAGGAGAGAGACCCAGTACTTC. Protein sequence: CASSTSYDRRETQYF.

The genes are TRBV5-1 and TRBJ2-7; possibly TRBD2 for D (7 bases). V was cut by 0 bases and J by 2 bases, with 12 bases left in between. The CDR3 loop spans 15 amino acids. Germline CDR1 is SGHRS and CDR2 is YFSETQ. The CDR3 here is CASSLGGGGAYEQYF. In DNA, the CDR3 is TGCGCCAGCAGCTTGGGCGGCGGGGGCGCCTACGAGCAGTACTTC.

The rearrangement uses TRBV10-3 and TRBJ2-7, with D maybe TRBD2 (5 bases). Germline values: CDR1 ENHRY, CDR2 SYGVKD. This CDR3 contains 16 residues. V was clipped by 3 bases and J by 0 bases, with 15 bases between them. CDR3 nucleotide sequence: TGTGCCATCAGTGAAGTATCGAGCGGTAGCTCCTACGAGCAGTACTTC. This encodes CAISEVSSGSSYEQYF.